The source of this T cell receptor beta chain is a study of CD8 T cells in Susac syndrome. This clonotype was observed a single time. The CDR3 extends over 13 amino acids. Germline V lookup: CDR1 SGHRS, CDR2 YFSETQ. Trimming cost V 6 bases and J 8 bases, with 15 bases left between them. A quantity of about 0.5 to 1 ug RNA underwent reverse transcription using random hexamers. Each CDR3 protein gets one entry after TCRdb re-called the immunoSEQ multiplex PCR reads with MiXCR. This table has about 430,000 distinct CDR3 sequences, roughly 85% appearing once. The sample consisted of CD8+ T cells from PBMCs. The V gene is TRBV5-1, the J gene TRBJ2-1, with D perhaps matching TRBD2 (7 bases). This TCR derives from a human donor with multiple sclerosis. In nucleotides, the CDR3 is TGCGCCAGCACCCAAGGGGGGGGCGATGAGCAGTTCTTC. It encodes CASTQGGGDEQFF.